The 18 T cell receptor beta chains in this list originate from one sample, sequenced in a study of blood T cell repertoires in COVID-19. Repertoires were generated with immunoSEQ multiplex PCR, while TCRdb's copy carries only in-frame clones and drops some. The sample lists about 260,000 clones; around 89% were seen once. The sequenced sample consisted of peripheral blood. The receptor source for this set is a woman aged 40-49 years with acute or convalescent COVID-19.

The CDR3 sequence: CASSLVLAGGPTDTQYF. For the CDR3, the DNA is TGTGCCAGCAGCTTGGTGCTAGCGGGGGGCCCCACAGATACGCAGTATTTT. V and J are TRBV5-6 and TRBJ2-3; TRBD2 matches at 11 bases. Germline CDR1 SGHDT, CDR2 YYEEEE. CDR3 size: 17 residues. V was clipped by 0 bases and J by 2 bases; unmatched bases: 5.

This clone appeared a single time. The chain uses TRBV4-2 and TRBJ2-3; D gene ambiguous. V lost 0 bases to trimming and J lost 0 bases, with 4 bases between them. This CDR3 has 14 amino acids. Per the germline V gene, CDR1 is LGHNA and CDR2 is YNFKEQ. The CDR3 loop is CASSQDYSTDTQYF. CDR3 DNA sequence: TGTGCCAGCAGCCAAGACTACAGCACAGATACGCAGTATTTT.

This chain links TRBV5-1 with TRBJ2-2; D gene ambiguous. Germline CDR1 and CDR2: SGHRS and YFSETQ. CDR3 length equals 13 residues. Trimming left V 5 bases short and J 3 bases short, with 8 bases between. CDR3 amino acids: CASRLQDTGELFF. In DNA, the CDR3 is TGCGCCAGCAGACTGCAGGACACCGGGGAGCTGTTTTTT.

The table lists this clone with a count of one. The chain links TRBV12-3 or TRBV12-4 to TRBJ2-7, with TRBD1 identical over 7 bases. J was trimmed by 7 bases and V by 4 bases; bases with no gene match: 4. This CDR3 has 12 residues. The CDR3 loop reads CASSWTGGEQYV. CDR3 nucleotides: TGTGCCAGCAGTTGGACAGGTGGTGAGCAGTACGTC.

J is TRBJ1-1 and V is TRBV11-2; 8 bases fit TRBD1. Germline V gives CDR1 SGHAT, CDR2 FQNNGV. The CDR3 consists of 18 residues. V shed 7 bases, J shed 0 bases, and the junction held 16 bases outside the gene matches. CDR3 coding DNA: TGTGCCAGCAACTTCCCGAGGGGGACAGGAATCTTGAACACTGAAGCTTTCTTT. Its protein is CASNFPRGTGILNTEAFF.

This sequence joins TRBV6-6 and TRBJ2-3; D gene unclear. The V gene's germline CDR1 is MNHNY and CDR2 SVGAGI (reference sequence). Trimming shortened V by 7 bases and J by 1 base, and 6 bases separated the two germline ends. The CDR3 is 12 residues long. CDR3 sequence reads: CASNRGTDTQYF. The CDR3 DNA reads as TGTGCCAGCAATCGCGGCACAGATACGCAGTATTTT.

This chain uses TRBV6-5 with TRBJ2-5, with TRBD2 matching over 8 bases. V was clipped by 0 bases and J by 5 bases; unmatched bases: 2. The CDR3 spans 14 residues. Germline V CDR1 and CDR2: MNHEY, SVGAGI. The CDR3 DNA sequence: TGTGCCAGCAGTTACTCGCGGGGGGTGGAGACCCAGTACTTC. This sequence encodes CASSYSRGVETQYF.

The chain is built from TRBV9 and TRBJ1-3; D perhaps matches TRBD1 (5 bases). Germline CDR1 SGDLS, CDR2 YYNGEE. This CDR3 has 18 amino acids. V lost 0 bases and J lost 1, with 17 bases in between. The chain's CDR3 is CASSVEGTGAGSGNTIYF. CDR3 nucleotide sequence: TGTGCCAGCAGCGTAGAAGGAACTGGGGCAGGGTCTGGAAACACCATATATTTT.

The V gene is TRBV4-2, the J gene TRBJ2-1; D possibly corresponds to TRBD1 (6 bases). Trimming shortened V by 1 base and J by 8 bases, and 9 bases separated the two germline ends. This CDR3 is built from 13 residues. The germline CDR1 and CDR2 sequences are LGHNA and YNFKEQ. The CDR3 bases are TGTGCCAGCAGCCAAGGCAGGGGCGATGAGCAGTTCTTC. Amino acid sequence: CASSQGRGDEQFF.

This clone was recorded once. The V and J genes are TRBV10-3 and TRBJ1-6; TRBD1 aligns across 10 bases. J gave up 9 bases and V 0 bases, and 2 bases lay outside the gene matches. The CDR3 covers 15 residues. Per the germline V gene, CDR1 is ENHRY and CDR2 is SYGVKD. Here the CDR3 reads CAISESTGGSSPLHF. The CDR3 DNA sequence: TGTGCCATCAGTGAGTCGACAGGGGGCTCTTCACCCCTCCACTTT.

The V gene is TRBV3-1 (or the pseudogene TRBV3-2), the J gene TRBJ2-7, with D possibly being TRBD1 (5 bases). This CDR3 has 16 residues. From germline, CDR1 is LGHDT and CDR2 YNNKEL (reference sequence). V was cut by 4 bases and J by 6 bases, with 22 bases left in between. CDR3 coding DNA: TGTGCCAGCAGCCTAAGAAGGACACCACTACGGTCCGAGCAGTACGTC. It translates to CASSLRRTPLRSEQYV.

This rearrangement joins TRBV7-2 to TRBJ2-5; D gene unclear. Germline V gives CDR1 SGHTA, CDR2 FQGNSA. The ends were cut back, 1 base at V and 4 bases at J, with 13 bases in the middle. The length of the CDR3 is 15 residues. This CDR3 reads CASSLDWLPGETQYF. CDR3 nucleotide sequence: TGTGCCAGCAGCTTAGATTGGTTGCCGGGAGAGACCCAGTACTTC. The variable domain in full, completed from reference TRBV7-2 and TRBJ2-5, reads GAGVSQSPSNKVTEKGKDVELRCDPISGHTALYWYRQSLGQGLEFLIYFQGNSAPDKSGLPSDRFSAERTGGSVSTLTIQRTQQEDSAVYLCASSLDWLPGETQYFGPGTRLLVL.

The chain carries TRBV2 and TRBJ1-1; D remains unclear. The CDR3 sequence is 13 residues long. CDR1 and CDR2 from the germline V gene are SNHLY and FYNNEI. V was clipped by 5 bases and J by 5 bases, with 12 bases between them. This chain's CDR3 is CASSTWARTEAFF. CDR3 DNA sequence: TGTGCCAGCAGTACCTGGGCCCGAACTGAAGCTTTCTTT. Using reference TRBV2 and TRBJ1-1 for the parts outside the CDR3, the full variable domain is EPEVTQTPSHQVTQMGQEVILRCVPISNHLYFYWYRQILGQKVEFLVSFYNNEISEKSEIFDDQFSVERPDGSNFTLKIRSTKLEDSAMYFCASSTWARTEAFFGQGTRLTVV.

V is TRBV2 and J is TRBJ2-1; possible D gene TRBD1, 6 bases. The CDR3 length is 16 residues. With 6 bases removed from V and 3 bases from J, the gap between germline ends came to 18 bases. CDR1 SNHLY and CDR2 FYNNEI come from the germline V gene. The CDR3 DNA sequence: TGTGCCAGCAGAAGGGGATCCCAGGGGTACTACAATGAGCAGTTCTTC. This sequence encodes CASRRGSQGYYNEQFF.

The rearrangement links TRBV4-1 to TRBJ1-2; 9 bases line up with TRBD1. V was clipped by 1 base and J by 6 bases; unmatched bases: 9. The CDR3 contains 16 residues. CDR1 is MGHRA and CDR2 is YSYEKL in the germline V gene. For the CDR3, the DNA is TGCGCCAGCAGCCAAGCCTTTAAAACAGGGGGCGATGGCTACACCTTC. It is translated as CASSQAFKTGGDGYTF.

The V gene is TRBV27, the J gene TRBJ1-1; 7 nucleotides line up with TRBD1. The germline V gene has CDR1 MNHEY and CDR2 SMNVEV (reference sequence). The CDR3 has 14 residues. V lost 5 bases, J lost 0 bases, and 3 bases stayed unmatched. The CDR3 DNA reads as TGTGCCAGCAGTCGGGACAGCATGAACACTGAAGCTTTCTTT. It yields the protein CASSRDSMNTEAFF.

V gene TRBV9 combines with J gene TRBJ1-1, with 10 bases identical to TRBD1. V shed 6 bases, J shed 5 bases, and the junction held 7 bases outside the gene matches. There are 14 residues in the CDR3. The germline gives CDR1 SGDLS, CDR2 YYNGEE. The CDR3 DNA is TGTGCCAGCAACCCGGGACAGGGGAGGACTGAAGCTTTCTTT. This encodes CASNPGQGRTEAFF.

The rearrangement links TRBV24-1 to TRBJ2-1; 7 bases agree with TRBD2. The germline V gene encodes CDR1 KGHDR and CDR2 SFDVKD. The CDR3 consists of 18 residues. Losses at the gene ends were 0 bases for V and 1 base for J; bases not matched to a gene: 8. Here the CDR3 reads CATSDLPRDYRSYNEQFF. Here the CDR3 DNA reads TGTGCCACCAGTGATTTGCCCCGGGACTACCGTTCCTACAATGAGCAGTTCTTC.